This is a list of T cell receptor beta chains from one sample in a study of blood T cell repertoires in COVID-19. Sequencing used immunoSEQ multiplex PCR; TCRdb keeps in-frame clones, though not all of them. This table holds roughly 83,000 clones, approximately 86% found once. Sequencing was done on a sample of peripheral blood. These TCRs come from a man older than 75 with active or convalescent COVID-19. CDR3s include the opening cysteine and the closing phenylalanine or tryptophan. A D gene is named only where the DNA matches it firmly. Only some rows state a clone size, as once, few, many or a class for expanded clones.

CDR3nt: TGTGCCAGCAGGCGGGAACAGGGGGCTAACACCGGGGAGCTGTTTTTT
CDR3aa: CASRREQGANTGELFF
j_gene: TRBJ2-2
abundance: NA
d_gene: TRBD1
v_gene: TRBV2

CDR3nt: TGTGCCAGCAGCTTAGTCTCGGTCACTGAAGCTTTCTTT
CDR3aa: CASSLVSVTEAFF
j_gene: TRBJ1-1
abundance: NA
d_gene: NA
v_gene: TRBV11-2

CDR3nt: TGTGCCAGCAGCCCCGTCGGACAGGGCACCGGGGAGCTGTTTTTT
CDR3aa: CASSPVGQGTGELFF
j_gene: TRBJ2-2
abundance: once
d_gene: TRBD1
v_gene: TRBV5-6

CDR3nt: TGTGCCAGCAGTGGGACAGGGTCTGGGGCCAACGTCCTGACTTTC
CDR3aa: CASSGTGSGANVLTF
j_gene: TRBJ2-6
abundance: once
d_gene: TRBD1
v_gene: TRBV2

CDR3nt: TGCGCCAGCAGCCAAGACTCGACTAGCGTGAGCTCCTACAATGAGCAGTTCTTC
CDR3aa: CASSQDSTSVSSYNEQFF
j_gene: TRBJ2-1
abundance: NA
d_gene: TRBD2
v_gene: TRBV4-1

CDR3nt: TGCGCCAGCAGTGAACACAGGGAAAGCAATCAGCCCCAGCATTTT
CDR3aa: CASSEHRESNQPQHF
j_gene: TRBJ1-5
abundance: NA
d_gene: NA
v_gene: TRBV10-2

CDR3nt: TGTGCCAGCAGCTTAGCTCAGGTTAGCTCTGGAAACACCATATATTTT
CDR3aa: CASSLAQVSSGNTIYF
j_gene: TRBJ1-3
abundance: NA
d_gene: NA
v_gene: TRBV7-2

CDR3nt: TGTGCCAGCAGTTACTCGTCCACGGGGGTCGTTAATGCAGCTTTCTTT
CDR3aa: CASSYSSTGVVNAAFF
j_gene: TRBJ1-1
abundance: few
d_gene: NA
v_gene: TRBV6-5

CDR3nt: TGTGCCAGCAGCTCCGACAGGGCTCAGACCCAGTACTTC
CDR3aa: CASSSDRAQTQYF
j_gene: TRBJ2-5
abundance: NA
d_gene: TRBD1
v_gene: TRBV5-4

CDR3nt: TGTGCCAGCAGCTTATTCCAGGGGAACAAGGCCAAAAACATTCAGTACTTC
CDR3aa: CASSLFQGNKAKNIQYF
j_gene: TRBJ2-4
abundance: NA
d_gene: NA
v_gene: TRBV5-4

CDR3nt: TGTGCCACCAGCAACGAAGACAGATCCTATGGCTACACCTTC
CDR3aa: CATSNEDRSYGYTF
j_gene: TRBJ1-2
abundance: NA
d_gene: NA
v_gene: TRBV15

CDR3nt: TGTGCCAGCAGCCTCGCGAACGCCCAAGAGACCCAGTACTTC
CDR3aa: CASSLANAQETQYF
j_gene: TRBJ2-5
abundance: NA
d_gene: NA
v_gene: TRBV2

CDR3nt: TGTGCCAGTAGTATAGATGGGGGCGATGAGCAGTTCTTC
CDR3aa: CASSIDGGDEQFF
j_gene: TRBJ2-1
abundance: NA
d_gene: NA
v_gene: TRBV19

CDR3nt: TGCGCCAGCAGCTTGGTTTCTAGCGGGCAAGAGACCCAGTACTTC
CDR3aa: CASSLVSSGQETQYF
j_gene: TRBJ2-5
abundance: once
d_gene: TRBD2
v_gene: TRBV5-1

CDR3nt: TGTGCCAGCTCACCGCCGGAGGGCCCGGTGCATTTT
CDR3aa: CASSPPEGPVHF
j_gene: TRBJ1-5
abundance: NA
d_gene: NA
v_gene: TRBV18

CDR3nt: TGTGCCATCAGTGAGGGACAGGGGCGTTCGGCCCTCCACTTT
CDR3aa: CAISEGQGRSALHF
j_gene: TRBJ1-6
abundance: NA
d_gene: TRBD1
v_gene: TRBV10-3

CDR3nt: TGTGCCAGCAGCTCCGACAGGGGAGGAGGCACCGGGGAGCTGTTTTTT
CDR3aa: CASSSDRGGGTGELFF
j_gene: TRBJ2-2
abundance: NA
d_gene: TRBD1
v_gene: TRBV11-3

CDR3nt: TGTGCCAGCAGCCAAGTGTCTAGGGAGACCCAGTACTTC
CDR3aa: CASSQVSRETQYF
j_gene: TRBJ2-5
abundance: NA
d_gene: NA
v_gene: TRBV3-1/TRBV3-2

CDR3nt: TGCGCCAGCAGCTTGGAAACCGGGACTGACAATGAGCAGTTCTTC
CDR3aa: CASSLETGTDNEQFF
j_gene: TRBJ2-1
abundance: NA
d_gene: NA
v_gene: TRBV5-1

CDR3nt: TGCAGCGTTGAGGCGACAGGGGAGACCCAGTACTTC
CDR3aa: CSVEATGETQYF
j_gene: TRBJ2-5
abundance: once
d_gene: TRBD1
v_gene: TRBV29-1

CDR3nt: TGTGCCAGCAGTGCGGGTCTCGGCTTGTGGCTGTTTTTT
CDR3aa: CASSAGLGLWLFF
j_gene: TRBJ1-4
abundance: NA
d_gene: NA
v_gene: TRBV2

CDR3nt: TGTGCCAGCTCACAGACAGGGGGATACAATGAGCAGTTCTTC
CDR3aa: CASSQTGGYNEQFF
j_gene: TRBJ2-1
abundance: once
d_gene: TRBD1
v_gene: TRBV18

CDR3nt: TGTGCCAGCAGCGTAGGGGGGGTCGCCAATGAGCAGTTCTTC
CDR3aa: CASSVGGVANEQFF
j_gene: TRBJ2-1
abundance: once
d_gene: NA
v_gene: TRBV9

CDR3nt: TGTGCCAGCAGTCAAGTGGGACAGGGGACTCAGCCCCAGCATTTT
CDR3aa: CASSQVGQGTQPQHF
j_gene: TRBJ1-5
abundance: few
d_gene: TRBD1
v_gene: TRBV7-2

CDR3nt: TGCGCCAGCAGCTTTGGGGGCAGGTCGGCCACTGAAGCTTTCTTT
CDR3aa: CASSFGGRSATEAFF
j_gene: TRBJ1-1
abundance: NA
d_gene: NA
v_gene: TRBV5-1

CDR3nt: TGTGCCAGCGGAGCAGGGCTGGGTTACAATGGGCAGTTCTTC
CDR3aa: CASGAGLGYNGQFF
j_gene: TRBJ2-1
abundance: NA
d_gene: NA
v_gene: TRBV2

CDR3nt: TGTGCCACCAGTGAGGTGACCGGGACTAGCGGGAAAGATACGCAGTATTTT
CDR3aa: CATSEVTGTSGKDTQYF
j_gene: TRBJ2-3
abundance: NA
d_gene: TRBD2
v_gene: TRBV24-1

CDR3nt: TGTGCCAGCAGCCCCGATCCTGGGACAGGGAGCACTGAAGCTTTCTTT
CDR3aa: CASSPDPGTGSTEAFF
j_gene: TRBJ1-1
abundance: NA
d_gene: TRBD1
v_gene: TRBV5-6

CDR3nt: TGTGCCAGCAGTTTCCAGATGTATGGCTACACCTTC
CDR3aa: CASSFQMYGYTF
j_gene: TRBJ1-2
abundance: NA
d_gene: NA
v_gene: TRBV28

CDR3nt: TGTGCCACCAGTGACCCAAGCGGGAGGGCCCAAGAGACCCAGTACTTC
CDR3aa: CATSDPSGRAQETQYF
j_gene: TRBJ2-5
abundance: NA
d_gene: TRBD2
v_gene: TRBV24-1

CDR3nt: TGTGCCAGCAGCCTGCAGCTTTGGACTAGCTCCTACAATGAGCAGTTCTTC
CDR3aa: CASSLQLWTSSYNEQFF
j_gene: TRBJ2-1
abundance: NA
d_gene: TRBD2
v_gene: TRBV4-2

CDR3nt: TGTGCCAGCAGCCAGGACAGGGATTGGGAGACCCAGTACTTC
CDR3aa: CASSQDRDWETQYF
j_gene: TRBJ2-5
abundance: NA
d_gene: TRBD1
v_gene: TRBV5-5

CDR3nt: TGCGCCAGCAGTACAACGGGACAGTCCTACAATGAGCAGTTCTTC
CDR3aa: CASSTTGQSYNEQFF
j_gene: TRBJ2-1
abundance: NA
d_gene: TRBD1
v_gene: TRBV10-2

CDR3nt: TGTGCCAGCAGTTTGGCGGGACAGGGACTTTTCAATGAGCAGTTCTTC
CDR3aa: CASSLAGQGLFNEQFF
j_gene: TRBJ2-1
abundance: NA
d_gene: TRBD1
v_gene: TRBV27

CDR3nt: TGTGCCAGCAGCTTAGAGGGAGTGGGCTACACCTTC
CDR3aa: CASSLEGVGYTF
j_gene: TRBJ1-2
abundance: NA
d_gene: NA
v_gene: TRBV11-2

CDR3nt: TGTGCCAGCAGTGAAGTTACTTGGACAGGGGGTGGTGGCTACACCTTC
CDR3aa: CASSEVTWTGGGGYTF
j_gene: TRBJ1-2
abundance: NA
d_gene: TRBD1
v_gene: TRBV6-1

CDR3nt: TGTGCCACCAGTGATCCGGGAGCCCCCACAGATACGCAGTATTTT
CDR3aa: CATSDPGAPTDTQYF
j_gene: TRBJ2-3
abundance: once
d_gene: NA
v_gene: TRBV24-1

CDR3nt: TGTGCCAGCAGCCCTAGAGGCATGCGGTTGACCGGGGAGCTGTTTTTT
CDR3aa: CASSPRGMRLTGELFF
j_gene: TRBJ2-2
abundance: NA
d_gene: NA
v_gene: TRBV11-3

CDR3nt: TGTGCCAGCAGTCCCGCGCGGGACCGCACAGATACGCAGTATTTT
CDR3aa: CASSPARDRTDTQYF
j_gene: TRBJ2-3
abundance: NA
d_gene: NA
v_gene: TRBV6-6

CDR3nt: TGTGCCAGCAGTGAAACAGGGCAGGGTGCAGGAAACACCATATATTTT
CDR3aa: CASSETGQGAGNTIYF
j_gene: TRBJ1-3
abundance: NA
d_gene: NA
v_gene: TRBV25-1

CDR3nt: TGTGCCAGCAGCAATAGTGAAATAGATACGCAGTATTTT
CDR3aa: CASSNSEIDTQYF
j_gene: TRBJ2-3
abundance: NA
d_gene: NA
v_gene: TRBV7-2

CDR3nt: TGTGCCAGCTCACCTGGAGTTCCGAATCAGCCCCAGCATTTT
CDR3aa: CASSPGVPNQPQHF
j_gene: TRBJ1-5
abundance: NA
d_gene: NA
v_gene: TRBV18

CDR3nt: TGTGCCAGCAGTCTTCGACAGGGAACTAACTATGGCTACACCTTC
CDR3aa: CASSLRQGTNYGYTF
j_gene: TRBJ1-2
abundance: NA
d_gene: TRBD1
v_gene: TRBV27

CDR3nt: TGCGCCAGCAGCCCTGGGACAGCTTTAGCCAAAAACATTCAGTACTTC
CDR3aa: CASSPGTALAKNIQYF
j_gene: TRBJ2-4
abundance: NA
d_gene: TRBD1
v_gene: TRBV5-1

CDR3nt: TGTGCCAGCAGTTCTACCCCGCAGCCCCAGCATTTT
CDR3aa: CASSSTPQPQHF
j_gene: TRBJ1-5
abundance: few
d_gene: NA
v_gene: TRBV6-6

CDR3nt: TGTGCCAGCAGACCGGGACAGAACACCGGGGAGCTGTTTTTT
CDR3aa: CASRPGQNTGELFF
j_gene: TRBJ2-2
abundance: few
d_gene: NA
v_gene: TRBV9

CDR3nt: TGTGCCAGCAGACCGGGACAGGGACGTGAAAAACTGTTTTTT
CDR3aa: CASRPGQGREKLFF
j_gene: TRBJ1-4
abundance: few
d_gene: TRBD1
v_gene: TRBV6-5

CDR3nt: TGTGCCAGTAATCCCGGGACAGGGCGGCCAGATACGCAGTATTTT
CDR3aa: CASNPGTGRPDTQYF
j_gene: TRBJ2-3
abundance: NA
d_gene: TRBD1
v_gene: TRBV19

CDR3nt: TGTGCCATCAGTGATAACAGGGGCAATCAGCCCCAGCATTTT
CDR3aa: CAISDNRGNQPQHF
j_gene: TRBJ1-5
abundance: once
d_gene: NA
v_gene: TRBV10-3

CDR3nt: TGCGCCAGCAGCCAATCGGAGGGGGCGATCCGAACTGAAGCTTTCTTT
CDR3aa: CASSQSEGAIRTEAFF
j_gene: TRBJ1-1
abundance: NA
d_gene: TRBD1
v_gene: TRBV4-1

CDR3nt: TGTGCCAGCCGGGAAAACCAAGAGACCCAGTACTTC
CDR3aa: CASRENQETQYF
j_gene: TRBJ2-5
abundance: few
d_gene: NA
v_gene: TRBV7-9

CDR3nt: TGTGCCAGCAGCCCCTCGGGTCGCTCTGGAAACACCATATATTTT
CDR3aa: CASSPSGRSGNTIYF
j_gene: TRBJ1-3
abundance: NA
d_gene: NA
v_gene: TRBV7-2

CDR3nt: TGTGCCAGCAGCTTTGGAACAGGGAAAGACTCTGGAAACACCATATATTTT
CDR3aa: CASSFGTGKDSGNTIYF
j_gene: TRBJ1-3
abundance: NA
d_gene: NA
v_gene: TRBV7-9

CDR3nt: TGTGCCAGCAGACCAACTTGGGAGGACACTGAAGCTTTCTTT
CDR3aa: CASRPTWEDTEAFF
j_gene: TRBJ1-1
abundance: once
d_gene: NA
v_gene: TRBV6-5

CDR3nt: TGTGCCAGCAGCTTGGATCCCTATAGCAATCAGCCCCAGCATTTT
CDR3aa: CASSLDPYSNQPQHF
j_gene: TRBJ1-5
abundance: NA
d_gene: NA
v_gene: TRBV5-5

CDR3nt: TGTGCCAGCAGCTTCGGGAACACCGGGGAGCTGTTTTTT
CDR3aa: CASSFGNTGELFF
j_gene: TRBJ2-2
abundance: once
d_gene: NA
v_gene: TRBV2

CDR3nt: TGCGCCAGCAGCTCCCGGGGTGTTTCCGGCGGGGAGCTGTTTTTT
CDR3aa: CASSSRGVSGGELFF
j_gene: TRBJ2-2
abundance: NA
d_gene: NA
v_gene: TRBV5-1

CDR3nt: TGTGCCAGCAGTTTATTGGCAGGGGGTAATTCACCCCTCCACTTT
CDR3aa: CASSLLAGGNSPLHF
j_gene: TRBJ1-6
abundance: NA
d_gene: TRBD1
v_gene: TRBV27

CDR3nt: TGTGCCAGTAGTATAGTGGCTAGCGTAGAGACCCAGTACTTC
CDR3aa: CASSIVASVETQYF
j_gene: TRBJ2-5
abundance: NA
d_gene: NA
v_gene: TRBV19

CDR3nt: TGTGCCAGCAGTTCCCGGGACAGTCGGTCCTACACCTTC
CDR3aa: CASSSRDSRSYTF
j_gene: TRBJ1-2
abundance: NA
d_gene: TRBD1
v_gene: TRBV12-3/TRBV12-4